There are a few counts of the clone carrying this TCR beta chain. No antigen is known for it. It was the roughly 130-subject validation cohort, separate from the approximately 700-subject first cohort, to which the donors belonged. This entry belongs to a study of cytomegalovirus exposure and HLA in healthy donors. Study-level results: According to the study, around 180 TCR beta chains were cytomegalovirus-associated. There were some public TCRs occurring in many donors, but most TCR sequences were rare.

Clones were sequenced by immunoSEQ multiplex PCR, and TCRdb holds only the in-frame ones, with some missing. This table holds about 220,000 clones, approximately 90% found once. This CDR3 is built from 16 residues. V lost 5 bases to trimming and J lost 8 bases; unmatched junction nucleotides: 8. Germline V gene data show CDR1 as SEHNR and CDR2 as FQNEAQ (reference sequence). This receptor was obtained from a man younger than 30 in good health and CMV-seronegative. Sequenced input: PBMCs. This rearrangement joins TRBV7-9 to TRBJ1-6, with TRBD1 identical over 11 bases. The CDR3 DNA is TGTGCCAGCAGCCTCGGACAGGGGGCTATAGATTCACCCCTCCACTTT. Protein: CASSLGQGAIDSPLHF.